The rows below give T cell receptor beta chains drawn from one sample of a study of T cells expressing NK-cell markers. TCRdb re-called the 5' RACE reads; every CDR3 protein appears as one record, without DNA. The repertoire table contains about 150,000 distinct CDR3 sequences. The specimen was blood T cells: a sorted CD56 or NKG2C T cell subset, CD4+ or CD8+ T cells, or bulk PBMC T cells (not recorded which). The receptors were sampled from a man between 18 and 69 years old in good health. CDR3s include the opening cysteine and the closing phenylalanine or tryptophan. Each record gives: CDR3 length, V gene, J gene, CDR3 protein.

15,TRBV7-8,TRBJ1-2,CASTRLGGTNYGYTF
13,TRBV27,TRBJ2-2,CASRGPGAGELFF
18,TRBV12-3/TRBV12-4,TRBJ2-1,CASSDLAGGHYSYNEQFF
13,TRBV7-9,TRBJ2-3,CASSPPGPDTQYF
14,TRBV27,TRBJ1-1,CASSGGLGNTEAFF
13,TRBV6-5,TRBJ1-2,CASSYSGRWGYTF
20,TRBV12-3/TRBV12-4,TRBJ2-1,CASSLWTPLEVYSSYNEQFF
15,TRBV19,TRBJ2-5,CASSIGTREVETQYF
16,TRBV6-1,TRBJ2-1,CASRDGQGASYNEQFF
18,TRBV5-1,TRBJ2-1,CASRFTWTGRSSYNEQFF
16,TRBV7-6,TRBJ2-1,CASSLARGAGQDEQFF
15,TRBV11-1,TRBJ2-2,CASSPRDSLTGELFF
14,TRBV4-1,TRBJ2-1,CASSQDSTYNEQFF
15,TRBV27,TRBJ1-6,CASSLGQGAISPLHF
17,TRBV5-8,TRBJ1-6,CASSLGAGSSYNSPLHF
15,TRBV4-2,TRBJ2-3,CASSQDSQLTDTQYF
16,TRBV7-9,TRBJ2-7,CASSSETGGTFYEQYF
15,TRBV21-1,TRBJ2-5,CASSKGDGGPETQYF
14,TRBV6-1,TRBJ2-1,CASSEDRVSNEQFF
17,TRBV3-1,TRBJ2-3,CASSQGTSGGFTDTQYF
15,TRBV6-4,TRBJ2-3,CASSESGLEGDTQYF
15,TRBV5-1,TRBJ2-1,CASSWTGGDYNEQFF
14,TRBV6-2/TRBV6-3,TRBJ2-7,CASSYSPGTYEQYF
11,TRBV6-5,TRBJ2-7,CASSYSRVQYF
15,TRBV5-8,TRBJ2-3,CASRFRGPYTDTQYF
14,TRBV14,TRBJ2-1,CASSQPAKYNEQFF
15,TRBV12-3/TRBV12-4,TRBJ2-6,CASSRHSSGANVLTF
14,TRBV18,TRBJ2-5,CASSPGFGLETQYF
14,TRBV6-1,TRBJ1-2,CASSPDRRNYGYTF
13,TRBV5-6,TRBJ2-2,CATTASNTGELFF
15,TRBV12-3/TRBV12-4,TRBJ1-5,CASSSGQGVGQPQHF
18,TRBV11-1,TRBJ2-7,CASSLVTSSGGIYYEQYF
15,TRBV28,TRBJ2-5,CASSSGTDESETQYF
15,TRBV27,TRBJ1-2,CASGSFVGPDGSYTF
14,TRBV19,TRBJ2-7,CASNPGGSSYEQYF
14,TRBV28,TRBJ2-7,CASSPDRETHEQYF
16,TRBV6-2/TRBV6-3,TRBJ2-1,CATKSPSASAYNEQFF
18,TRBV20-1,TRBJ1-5,CSARPDLRGIIGNQPQHF
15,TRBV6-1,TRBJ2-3,CASDTVTGSTDTQYF
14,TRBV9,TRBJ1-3,CASSPPGVGNTIYF
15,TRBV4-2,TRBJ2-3,CASSARSGGQDTQYF
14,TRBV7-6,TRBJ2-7,CASSFGGGSYEQYF
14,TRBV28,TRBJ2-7,CASSLFVQNYEQYF
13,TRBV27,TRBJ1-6,CARVTRRVSPLHF
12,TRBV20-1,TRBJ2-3,CSAPSSTDTQYF
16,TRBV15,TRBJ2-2,CATSRDGGEGTGELFF
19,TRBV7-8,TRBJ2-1,CASSIGTSGGPSSYNEQFF
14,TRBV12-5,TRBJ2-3,CASGLGTGADTQYF
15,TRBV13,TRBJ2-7,CASSSQENPSYEQYF
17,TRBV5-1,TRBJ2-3,CASSLLGTGLSTDTQYF
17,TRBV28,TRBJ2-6,CASSPRDSHSGANVLTF
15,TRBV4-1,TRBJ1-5,CASSQETRGNQPQHF
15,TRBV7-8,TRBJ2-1,CASSLVVAGGLEQFF
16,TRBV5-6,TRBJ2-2,CASSLATGSNTGELFF
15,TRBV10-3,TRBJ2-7,CAISESKGVAYEQYF